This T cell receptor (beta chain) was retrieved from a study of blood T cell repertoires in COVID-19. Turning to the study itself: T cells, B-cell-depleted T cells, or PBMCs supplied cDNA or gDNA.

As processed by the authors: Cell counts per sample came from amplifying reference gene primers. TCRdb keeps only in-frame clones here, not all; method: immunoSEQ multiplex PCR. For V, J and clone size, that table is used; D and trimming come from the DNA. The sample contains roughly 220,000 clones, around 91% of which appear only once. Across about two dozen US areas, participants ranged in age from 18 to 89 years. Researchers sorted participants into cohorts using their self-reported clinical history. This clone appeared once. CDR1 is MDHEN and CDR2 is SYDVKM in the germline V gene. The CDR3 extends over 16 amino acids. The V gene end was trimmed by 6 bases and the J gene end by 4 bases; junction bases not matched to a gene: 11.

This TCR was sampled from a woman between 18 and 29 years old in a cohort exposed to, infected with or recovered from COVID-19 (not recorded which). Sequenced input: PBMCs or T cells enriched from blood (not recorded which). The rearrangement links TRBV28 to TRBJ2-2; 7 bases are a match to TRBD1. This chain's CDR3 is CASRTIRQGITGELFF. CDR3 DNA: TGTGCCAGCAGAACCATACGACAGGGTATCACCGGGGAGCTGTTTTTT.